A selection of T cell receptor beta chains follows, all from one sample in a study of Ad26.COV2.S vaccination and SARS-CoV-2 variants. Assay used: immunoSEQ multiplex PCR; TCRdb lists only in-frame clones, some missing. The sample holds about 350,000 clones, around 89% seen once. The sample was peripheral blood, taken in a trial of Ad26.COV2.S vaccine versus placebo. Receptors originate from a person aged 18 to 65 who received the Ad26.COV2.S COVID-19 vaccine or a placebo. Each CDR3 is given with its conserved first and last residue. A D gene is named only where the DNA matches it firmly. Only some rows state a clone size, as once, few, many or a class for expanded clones.

j_gene: TRBJ1-1; abundance: -; v_gene: TRBV29-1; d_gene: TRBD1; CDR3aa: CSVSRGQGATEAFF; CDR3nt: TGCAGCGTTAGCCGGGGACAGGGGGCTACTGAAGCTTTCTTT
j_gene: TRBJ1-2; abundance: -; v_gene: TRBV19; d_gene: -; CDR3aa: CASSMVAGNYGYTF; CDR3nt: TGTGCCAGTAGTATGGTAGCAGGGAACTATGGCTACACCTTC
j_gene: TRBJ1-2; abundance: -; v_gene: TRBV5-1; d_gene: TRBD1; CDR3aa: CASSFQGATYGYTF; CDR3nt: TGCGCCAGCAGCTTCCAGGGGGCCACCTATGGCTACACCTTC
j_gene: TRBJ1-6; abundance: -; v_gene: TRBV7-2; d_gene: -; CDR3aa: CASSSTGTRSSYNSPLHF; CDR3nt: TGTGCCAGCAGCTCAACCGGGACCCGAAGCTCCTATAATTCACCCCTCCACTTT
j_gene: TRBJ2-7; abundance: -; v_gene: TRBV18; d_gene: TRBD2; CDR3aa: CASSPGLAGGIYEQYF; CDR3nt: TGTGCCAGCTCACCGGGACTAGCGGGAGGGATCTACGAGCAGTACTTC
j_gene: TRBJ2-1; abundance: -; v_gene: TRBV24-1; d_gene: TRBD1; CDR3aa: CATSDPGQGANNEQFF; CDR3nt: TGTGCCACCAGTGATCCCGGACAGGGGGCTAACAATGAGCAGTTCTTC
j_gene: TRBJ1-6; abundance: -; v_gene: TRBV7-9; d_gene: -; CDR3aa: CASSSERTSLNSPLHF; CDR3nt: TGTGCCAGCAGCTCTGAAAGGACATCCCTAAATTCACCCCTCCACTTT
j_gene: TRBJ2-7; abundance: -; v_gene: TRBV3-1/TRBV3-2; d_gene: TRBD1; CDR3aa: CASSVRTGNYEQYF; CDR3nt: TGTGCCAGCAGCGTACGGACAGGGAACTACGAGCAGTACTTC
j_gene: TRBJ1-1; abundance: -; v_gene: TRBV18; d_gene: TRBD1; CDR3aa: CASSPGTVSEAFF; CDR3nt: TGTGCCAGCTCCCCCGGGACAGTTTCTGAAGCTTTCTTT
j_gene: TRBJ1-1; abundance: -; v_gene: TRBV9; d_gene: -; CDR3aa: CASSAREGTGGTEAFF; CDR3nt: TGTGCCAGCAGCGCCCGTGAAGGTACGGGAGGCACTGAAGCTTTCTTT
j_gene: TRBJ2-1; abundance: -; v_gene: TRBV19; d_gene: -; CDR3aa: CASSDSGVSYNEQFF; CDR3nt: TGTGCCAGTAGCGATTCGGGCGTGTCCTACAATGAGCAGTTCTTC
j_gene: TRBJ2-5; abundance: -; v_gene: TRBV3-1/TRBV3-2; d_gene: -; CDR3aa: CASSQDVGQETQYF; CDR3nt: TGTGCCAGCAGCCAAGATGTGGGGCAGGAGACCCAGTACTTC
j_gene: TRBJ1-5; abundance: -; v_gene: TRBV28; d_gene: -; CDR3aa: CASSAGNQPQHF; CDR3nt: TGTGCCAGCAGTGCGGGGAATCAGCCCCAGCATTTT
j_gene: TRBJ2-7; abundance: -; v_gene: TRBV7-9; d_gene: TRBD1; CDR3aa: CASSLGTATYEQYF; CDR3nt: TGTGCCAGCAGTTTGGGGACAGCTACCTACGAGCAGTACTTC
j_gene: TRBJ2-3; abundance: -; v_gene: TRBV3-1/TRBV3-2; d_gene: TRBD2; CDR3aa: CASSQDYETSGTDTQYF; CDR3nt: TGTGCCAGCAGCCAAGATTACGAGACTAGCGGCACAGATACGCAGTATTTT
j_gene: TRBJ2-7; abundance: -; v_gene: TRBV5-1; d_gene: -; CDR3aa: CASSFSSSYEQYF; CDR3nt: TGCGCCAGCAGCTTTAGCAGCTCCTACGAGCAGTACTTC
j_gene: TRBJ1-3; abundance: -; v_gene: TRBV28; d_gene: -; CDR3aa: CASSLPGLGNTIYF; CDR3nt: TGTGCCAGCAGTTTACCGGGGCTGGGAAACACCATATATTTT
j_gene: TRBJ2-1; abundance: -; v_gene: TRBV7-9; d_gene: -; CDR3aa: CASSHTGNNEQFF; CDR3nt: TGTGCCAGCAGCCACACAGGCAACAATGAGCAGTTCTTC
j_gene: TRBJ2-1; abundance: -; v_gene: TRBV9; d_gene: -; CDR3aa: CASSVEGHGSYNEQFF; CDR3nt: TGTGCCAGCAGCGTAGAGGGGCACGGCTCCTACAATGAGCAGTTCTTC
j_gene: TRBJ2-5; abundance: -; v_gene: TRBV9; d_gene: -; CDR3aa: CASSVAQQETQYF; CDR3nt: TGTGCCAGCAGCGTAGCTCAGCAGGAGACCCAGTACTTC
j_gene: TRBJ1-2; abundance: -; v_gene: TRBV9; d_gene: TRBD1; CDR3aa: CASSVGDRPYGYTF; CDR3nt: TGTGCCAGCAGCGTAGGGGACAGACCCTATGGCTACACCTTC
j_gene: TRBJ1-6; abundance: -; v_gene: TRBV4-1; d_gene: -; CDR3aa: CASSQVVALYNSPLHF; CDR3nt: TGCGCCAGCAGCCAAGTTGTGGCTTTATATAATTCACCCCTCCACTTT
j_gene: TRBJ1-4; abundance: -; v_gene: TRBV9; d_gene: -; CDR3aa: CASSVGERSNEKLFF; CDR3nt: TGTGCCAGCAGCGTAGGAGAGAGATCTAATGAAAAACTGTTTTTT
j_gene: TRBJ2-3; abundance: -; v_gene: TRBV28; d_gene: -; CDR3aa: CASRLLSTDTQYF; CDR3nt: TGTGCCAGCCGCCTTCTGAGCACAGATACGCAGTATTTT
j_gene: TRBJ1-1; abundance: -; v_gene: TRBV7-2; d_gene: -; CDR3aa: CASSLRGGMNTEAFF; CDR3nt: TGTGCCAGCAGCCTACGTGGAGGGATGAACACTGAAGCTTTCTTT
j_gene: TRBJ2-7; abundance: -; v_gene: TRBV5-4; d_gene: -; CDR3aa: CASSSDWNYEQYF; CDR3nt: TGTGCCAGCAGTTCTGACTGGAATTACGAGCAGTACTTC
j_gene: TRBJ2-3; abundance: -; v_gene: TRBV25-1; d_gene: -; CDR3aa: CASSELRGTTDTQYF; CDR3nt: TGTGCCAGCAGTGAATTAAGGGGGACCACAGATACGCAGTATTTT
j_gene: TRBJ1-1; abundance: -; v_gene: TRBV7-9; d_gene: TRBD1; CDR3aa: CASSLVGGGNTEAFF; CDR3nt: TGTGCCAGCAGCTTAGTAGGGGGCGGGAACACTGAAGCTTTCTTT
j_gene: TRBJ2-1; abundance: -; v_gene: TRBV10-1; d_gene: -; CDR3aa: CASSELVGAVYNEQFF; CDR3nt: TGCGCCAGCAGTGAGCTGGTGGGAGCGGTCTACAATGAGCAGTTCTTC
j_gene: TRBJ2-7; abundance: once; v_gene: TRBV6-5; d_gene: -; CDR3aa: CASSFQQGHQSYEQYF; CDR3nt: TGTGCCAGTAGTTTCCAACAGGGACATCAATCCTACGAGCAGTACTTC
j_gene: TRBJ2-5; abundance: few; v_gene: TRBV5-1; d_gene: TRBD1; CDR3aa: CASSFITGTGYETQYF; CDR3nt: TGCGCCAGCAGCTTCATTACCGGGACAGGGTATGAGACCCAGTACTTC
j_gene: TRBJ2-2; abundance: -; v_gene: TRBV13; d_gene: TRBD2; CDR3aa: CASSFSGRADGELFF; CDR3nt: TGTGCCAGCAGCTTTAGCGGGAGGGCCGACGGGGAGCTGTTTTTT
j_gene: TRBJ2-7; abundance: once; v_gene: TRBV2; d_gene: TRBD1; CDR3aa: CASCRDRPYEQYF; CDR3nt: TGTGCCAGCTGCCGGGACAGACCCTACGAGCAGTACTTC
j_gene: TRBJ2-7; abundance: -; v_gene: TRBV11-2; d_gene: -; CDR3aa: CASSLASGVEQYF; CDR3nt: TGTGCCAGCAGCTTAGCATCAGGGGTCGAGCAGTACTTC
j_gene: TRBJ1-1; abundance: -; v_gene: TRBV7-9; d_gene: -; CDR3aa: CASSLVDSTTEAFF; CDR3nt: TGTGCCAGCAGCTTAGTAGACTCGACCACTGAAGCTTTCTTT
j_gene: TRBJ1-4; abundance: -; v_gene: TRBV2; d_gene: -; CDR3aa: CASSPISSGGWLFF; CDR3nt: TGTGCCAGCAGCCCAATATCCTCGGGGGGATGGCTGTTTTTT
j_gene: TRBJ1-6; abundance: -; v_gene: TRBV30; d_gene: -; CDR3aa: CAWSVIRGNSPLHF; CDR3nt: TGTGCCTGGAGTGTGATCAGGGGAAATTCACCCCTCCACTTT
j_gene: TRBJ1-6; abundance: -; v_gene: TRBV6-2/TRBV6-3; d_gene: TRBD1; CDR3aa: CASSYPGQKKRSPLHF; CDR3nt: TGTGCCAGCAGTTACCCGGGACAGAAAAAGCGTTCACCCCTCCACTTT
j_gene: TRBJ1-1; abundance: -; v_gene: TRBV4-1; d_gene: -; CDR3aa: CASSQGTLNTEAFF; CDR3nt: TGCGCCAGCAGCCAAGGTACTTTGAACACTGAAGCTTTCTTT
j_gene: TRBJ2-3; abundance: -; v_gene: TRBV23-1; d_gene: -; CDR3aa: CASSQEQAITDTQYF; CDR3nt: TGCGCCAGCAGTCAAGAGCAGGCGATCACAGATACGCAGTATTTT
j_gene: TRBJ2-4; abundance: -; v_gene: TRBV7-9; d_gene: -; CDR3aa: CASSAGLGQLAKNIQYF; CDR3nt: TGTGCCAGCAGCGCAGGGCTCGGACAGCTAGCCAAAAACATTCAGTACTTC
j_gene: TRBJ1-1; abundance: -; v_gene: TRBV19; d_gene: TRBD1; CDR3aa: CASSIQGGRTEAFF; CDR3nt: TGTGCCAGTAGTATCCAGGGGGGGAGGACTGAAGCTTTCTTT
j_gene: TRBJ2-1; abundance: -; v_gene: TRBV27; d_gene: TRBD1; CDR3aa: CASSLYVLGTGGEQFF; CDR3nt: TGTGCCAGCAGTTTATACGTCCTCGGGACAGGGGGTGAGCAGTTCTTC
j_gene: TRBJ2-2; abundance: -; v_gene: TRBV5-6; d_gene: -; CDR3aa: CASSLGPYRNTGELFF; CDR3nt: TGTGCCAGCAGCTTGGGGCCTTATAGAAACACCGGGGAGCTGTTTTTT
j_gene: TRBJ2-7; abundance: -; v_gene: TRBV10-2; d_gene: TRBD1; CDR3aa: CASSVGQGRYEQYF; CDR3nt: TGCGCCAGCAGCGTAGGACAGGGAAGGTACGAGCAGTACTTC
j_gene: TRBJ2-3; abundance: -; v_gene: TRBV7-9; d_gene: -; CDR3aa: CASRPGIGTTDTQYF; CDR3nt: TGTGCCAGCAGACCCGGCATAGGAACCACAGATACGCAGTATTTT
j_gene: TRBJ1-5; abundance: -; v_gene: TRBV19; d_gene: TRBD1; CDR3aa: CASSTGGGSNQPQHF; CDR3nt: TGTGCCAGTAGTACAGGGGGCGGTAGCAATCAGCCCCAGCATTTT
j_gene: TRBJ2-5; abundance: -; v_gene: TRBV10-2; d_gene: -; CDR3aa: CASSESTGAGAETQYF; CDR3nt: TGCGCCAGCAGTGAGTCGACGGGGGCGGGAGCAGAGACCCAGTACTTC
j_gene: TRBJ1-3; abundance: -; v_gene: TRBV4-1; d_gene: -; CDR3aa: CASSQADSFSGNTIYF; CDR3nt: TGCGCCAGCAGCCAGGCGGACAGTTTCTCTGGAAACACCATATATTTT
j_gene: TRBJ1-2; abundance: -; v_gene: TRBV5-8; d_gene: TRBD1; CDR3aa: CASSYRDRGKGYTF; CDR3nt: TGTGCCAGCAGCTATCGGGACAGGGGTAAAGGCTACACCTTC
j_gene: TRBJ2-2; abundance: -; v_gene: TRBV11-1; d_gene: -; CDR3aa: CASSLTGSNTGELFF; CDR3nt: TGTGCCAGCAGCTTAACGGGGTCGAACACCGGGGAGCTGTTTTTT
j_gene: TRBJ2-3; abundance: -; v_gene: TRBV18; d_gene: -; CDR3aa: CASSPRQGGTDTQYF; CDR3nt: TGTGCCAGCTCACCACGCCAGGGCGGCACAGATACGCAGTATTTT
j_gene: TRBJ1-4; abundance: -; v_gene: TRBV28; d_gene: -; CDR3aa: CASSRPATNEKLFF; CDR3nt: TGTGCCAGCAGTCGCCCCGCAACTAATGAAAAACTGTTTTTT